Below are 17 T cell receptor beta chains sequenced from a single sample in a study of PD-1 and CTLA-4 blockade in melanoma listed by TCRdb under 2021. The library came from the immunoSEQ multiplex PCR assay. The table was pulled from immuneACCESS by TCRdb, which kept in-frame rearrangements only. Such tables lose some clones; where checked, under half of the loss comes from unresolved V genes, and the rest has no known cause. This sample has approximately 17,000 clones in its table, and 73% of those were observed once. About 15% of the sample rests with the top ten. Here the sequenced sample was CD8+ T cells from peripheral blood, taken before anti-PD-1 treatment. Receptor source: a human donor with melanoma.

The chain joins TRBV19 to TRBJ1-2, with 11 positions matching TRBD1. With V trimmed by 11 bases and J by 1 base, 3 bases remained unmatched. The CDR3 covers 13 residues. Germline values: CDR1 LNHDA, CDR2 SQIVND (reference sequence). CDR3 in DNA: TGTGCCGCGGGACAGGGGGTTAACTATGGCTACACCTTC. Its protein is CAAGQGVNYGYTF.

The J gene is TRBJ1-2, the V gene TRBV19; 7 nucleotides agree with TRBD1. The V and J ends lost 3 bases and 4 bases, in that order; junction bases with no gene match: 2. Germline V gene sequence: CDR1 LNHDA, CDR2 SQIVND (reference sequence). The CDR3 length is 13 residues. In nucleotides, the CDR3 is TGTGCCAGTAGTATGGGGACAGCCTATGGCTACACCTTC. Translating it yields CASSMGTAYGYTF.

The J gene is TRBJ2-7, the V gene TRBV27; maybe TRBD2 (5 bases). Germline loops: CDR1 MNHEY, CDR2 SMNVEV (reference sequence). The CDR3 is 14 amino acids. Trimming took 7 bases from V and 5 from J, leaving 18 bases between them. CDR3 coding DNA: TGTGCCAGCAACCGAGCGAGGGAGTCGAACGAGCAGTACTTC. Translating gives CASNRARESNEQYF.

The rearrangement links TRBV12-3 or TRBV12-4 to TRBJ2-5; unclear D gene. The CDR3 spans 12 residues. Trimming pared 5 bases from V and 5 bases from J, leaving 9 bases between. The CDR3, as DNA: TGTGCCAGCAGTGTCGATGGGGAGACCCAGTACTTC. This gives the protein CASSVDGETQYF.

The V call is TRBV15, the J call TRBJ2-3; D gene ambiguous. This CDR3 is built from 13 residues. CDR1 is LNHNV, CDR2 YYDKDF, per germline (reference sequence). V gave up 4 bases and J gave up 2 bases, with 7 bases separating them. In DNA form, the CDR3 reads TGTGCCACCAGCACTCTAAACACAGATACGCAGTATTTT. Its protein product is CATSTLNTDTQYF.

The chain has TRBV28 and TRBJ1-6; maybe TRBD1 (6 bases). This CDR3 contains 20 residues. V lost 6 bases and J lost 3, with 27 bases in between. Germline V CDR1 and CDR2: MDHEN, SYDVKM. The CDR3 bases are TGTGCCAGCAGACTAGATCGGACAGAAAAACCCGGCGGCTATAATTCACCCCTCCACTTT. Its translation: CASRLDRTEKPGGYNSPLHF.

The chain recombines TRBV7-8 with TRBJ2-7; a weak D match, TRBD1 (6 bases). Germline lookup yields CDR1 SGHVS and CDR2 FQNEAQ. The CDR3 contains 13 residues. The V end was cut by 0 bases, the J end by 4 bases, with 7 bases between. The CDR3 reads CASSLAQGYEQYF. The CDR3, as DNA: TGTGCCAGCAGCTTAGCACAGGGATACGAGCAGTACTTC.

The CDR3 protein is CASSLVLAPSYEQYF. DNA for the CDR3: TGTGCCAGCAGCTTAGTTCTAGCACCATCCTACGAGCAGTACTTC. This chain uses TRBV7-9 with TRBJ2-7, with D perhaps matching TRBD2 (5 bases). V dropped 1 base and J dropped 1 base, with 11 bases sitting between them. The length of the CDR3 is 15 residues. The germline V gene encodes CDR1 SEHNR and CDR2 FQNEAQ (reference sequence).

V and J are TRBV27 and TRBJ2-3, with TRBD1 matching over 11 bases. Germline V gives CDR1 MNHEY, CDR2 SMNVEV (reference sequence). The V and J ends lost 5 bases and 5 bases, in that order; junction bases with no gene match: 6. This CDR3 is 15 amino acids long. The chain's CDR3 is CASSLGQGAVDTQYF. The CDR3 nucleotides read TGTGCCAGCAGTCTAGGACAGGGGGCAGTAGATACGCAGTATTTT.

The chain couples TRBV9 to TRBJ2-1; D might be TRBD1 or TRBD2, each matching 6 bases. V lost 4 bases to trimming and J lost 14 bases, with 28 bases between them. Germline CDR1 SGDLS, CDR2 YYNGEE. This CDR3 has 16 residues. CDR3 sequence: CASSPVDFRGTEGEFF. The CDR3 DNA reads as TGTGCCAGCAGCCCGGTCGACTTTAGGGGCACGGAGGGGGAGTTCTTC.

This clone occurred a few times. The chain combines TRBV7-9 with TRBJ2-3, with 7 bases lining up with TRBD2. The germline CDR1 and CDR2 sequences are SEHNR and FQNEAQ (reference sequence). V dropped 8 bases and J dropped 2; count of bases not matched to a gene: 1. The length of the CDR3 is 12 residues. CDR3 in amino acids: CASGRDTDTQYF. CDR3 nucleotide sequence: TGTGCCAGCGGGAGGGACACAGATACGCAGTATTTT.

The gene calls are TRBV4-1 and TRBJ2-7; D ambiguous. This CDR3 has 14 residues. The V gene lost 4 bases and the J gene lost 4 bases, with 14 bases spanning the gap. Germline CDR1 is MGHRA and CDR2 is YSYEKL. CDR3 region: CASSPNVADYEQYF. The DNA for the CDR3 is TGCGCCAGCAGCCCCAACGTTGCTGATTACGAGCAGTACTTC.

V and J are TRBV11-3 and TRBJ2-5; a weak D match, TRBD2 (5 bases). The germline gives CDR1 SGHNT, CDR2 YENEEA. The CDR3 extends over 15 amino acids. The germline V and J ends were trimmed by 4 bases and 5 bases, with 17 bases remaining between them. The CDR3 region has the DNA TGTGCCAGCAGCTCCACTGACTACCGTGGGGAGACCCAGTACTTC. Encoded protein: CASSSTDYRGETQYF.

This sequence joins TRBV28 and TRBJ2-5; D might be TRBD1 or TRBD2, each matching 5 bases. V lost 2 bases to trimming and J lost 4 bases, with 8 bases between them. Germline V gives CDR1 MDHEN, CDR2 SYDVKM. The CDR3 loop spans 13 amino acids. The CDR3 DNA follows: TGTGCCAGCAGTTTAAGGGACGGAGAGACCCAGTACTTC. Its translation: CASSLRDGETQYF.

As DNA, the CDR3 is TGTGCCAGCAGCTTAGGACAGGCCACTGAAGCTTTCTTT. It encodes CASSLGQATEAFF. The chain links TRBV11-2 to TRBJ1-1, with a possible D match to TRBD1 (6 bases). The CDR3 length is 13 residues. V was cut by 1 base and J by 4 bases, with 7 bases left in between. Germline V CDR1 and CDR2: SGHAT, FQNNGV.

Only a few counts were recorded for this clone. V gene TRBV7-9 combines with J gene TRBJ2-7; D is undetermined. The CDR3 covers 13 residues. Trimming took 3 bases from V and 6 from J, leaving 12 bases between them. The germline V gene has CDR1 SEHNR and CDR2 FQNEAQ (reference sequence). CDR3: CASSFRTAGEQYF. The CDR3 bases are TGTGCCAGCAGCTTCCGGACCGCAGGCGAGCAGTACTTC. The full variable domain, with the rest looked up from reference TRBV7-9 and TRBJ2-7, is DTGVSQNPRHKITKRGQNVTFRCDPISEHNRLYWYRQTLGQGPEFLTYFQNEAQLEKSRLLSDRFSAERPKGSFSTLEIQRTEQGDSAMYLCASSFRTAGEQYFGPGTRLTVT.

J is TRBJ2-7 and V is TRBV29-1, with 7 bases identical to TRBD2. The CDR3 is made up of 15 amino acids. Germline lookup yields CDR1 SQVTM and CDR2 ANQGSEA. Losses at the gene ends were 1 base for V and 2 bases for J; bases not matched to a gene: 8. CDR3 sequence: CSVEGRSGTTYEQYF. The CDR3 DNA sequence: TGCAGCGTTGAAGGTAGGAGCGGGACCACCTACGAGCAGTACTTC.